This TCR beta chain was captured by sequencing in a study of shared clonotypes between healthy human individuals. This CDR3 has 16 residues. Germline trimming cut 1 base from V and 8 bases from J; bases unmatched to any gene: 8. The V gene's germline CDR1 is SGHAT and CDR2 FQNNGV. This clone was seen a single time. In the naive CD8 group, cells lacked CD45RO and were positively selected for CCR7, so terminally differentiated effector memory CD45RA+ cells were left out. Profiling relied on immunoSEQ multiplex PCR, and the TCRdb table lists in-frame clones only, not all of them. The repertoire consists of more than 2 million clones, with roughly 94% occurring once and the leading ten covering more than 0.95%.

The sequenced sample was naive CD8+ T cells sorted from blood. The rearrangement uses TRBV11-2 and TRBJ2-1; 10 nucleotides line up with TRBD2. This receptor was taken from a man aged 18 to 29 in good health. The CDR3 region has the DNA TGTGCCAGCAGCTTAGTTTTAGCGGGAGGTATCTATGAGCAGTTCTTC. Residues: CASSLVLAGGIYEQFF. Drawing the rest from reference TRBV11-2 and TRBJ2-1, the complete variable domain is EAGVAQSPRYKIIEKRQSVAFWCNPISGHATLYWYQQILGQGPKLLIQFQNNGVVDDSQLPKDRFSAERLKGVDSTLKIQPAKLEDSAVYLCASSLVLAGGIYEQFFGPGTRLTVL.